This is a list of T cell receptor beta chains from one sample in a study of cytomegalovirus exposure and HLA in healthy donors. This table comes from immunoSEQ multiplex PCR, and its TCRdb copy is limited to in-frame clones, with some not included. The sample lists some 320,000 clones, approximately 90% occurring once. Material for sequencing was PBMCs. These TCRs come from a woman younger than 45 in good health and CMV-seropositive. Both conserved end residues are part of each CDR3. A D gene is named only where the DNA matches it firmly. Size is stated for part of the rows, as once, few or many counts, or as a class when the clone is expanded.

size,D,V,J,DNA,CDR3
-,TRBD1,TRBV19,TRBJ2-7,TGTGCCAGTAGTCTCCCCGGGACAGCGAGCCCGCAGTACTTC,CASSLPGTASPQYF
-,-,TRBV23-1,TRBJ1-2,TGCGCCAGCAGTCAATCCCGAGGGGATCCTAACTATGGCTACACCTTC,CASSQSRGDPNYGYTF
-,-,TRBV27,TRBJ2-7,TGTGCCAGCAGCCCTATTCGGGGCGCCTCCGACGAGCAGTACTTC,CASSPIRGASDEQYF
few,TRBD2,TRBV29-1,TRBJ2-3,TGCAGCGTTGAACTAGCGGGAGGGCGAGATACGCAGTATTTT,CSVELAGGRDTQYF
-,-,TRBV30,TRBJ2-7,TGTGCCTGGAGTAGAGGGGACGAGCAGTACTTC,CAWSRGDEQYF
-,TRBD1,TRBV27,TRBJ1-1,TGTGCCAGCCGATACCGGGACAGGGAAGGTGAAGCTTTCTTT,CASRYRDREGEAFF
-,-,TRBV7-9,TRBJ1-2,TGTGCCAGCAGCTTAGACAGTGTGGGAGTCTATGGCTACACCTTC,CASSLDSVGVYGYTF
-,-,TRBV19,TRBJ2-1,TGTGCCAGTAGTATAGATCACCGAGCAAGCAATGAGCAGTTCTTC,CASSIDHRASNEQFF
-,TRBD2,TRBV10-3,TRBJ2-1,TGTGCCATCAGTCCAGCGGGAGGGCCTGGCAATGAGCAGTTCTTC,CAISPAGGPGNEQFF
once,TRBD2,TRBV27,TRBJ2-7,TGTGCCAGCAGTCCTGGGACTAGCAGCTACTACGAGCAGTACTTC,CASSPGTSSYYEQYF
-,-,TRBV30,TRBJ1-6,TGTGCCTGGAGAGGTCCCGCCACTCTTAATTCACCCCTCCACTTT,CAWRGPATLNSPLHF
-,-,TRBV7-3,TRBJ2-3,TGTGCCAGCAGCTTAGTTGGCGGAACCACAGATACGCAGTATTTT,CASSLVGGTTDTQYF
-,-,TRBV5-1,TRBJ2-2,TGCGCCAGCAGCTGGGATGGACCAAAGCCGGACACCGGGGAGCTGTTTTTT,CASSWDGPKPDTGELFF
-,-,TRBV9,TRBJ2-7,TGTGCCAGCAGCGTAGGTGACTCGTTCTCCACCTACGAGCAGTACTTC,CASSVGDSFSTYEQYF
-,TRBD2,TRBV9,TRBJ2-5,TGTGCCAGCAGCGTAGGCCTAGCGGGAGGAGGAGAGACCCAGTACTTC,CASSVGLAGGGETQYF
-,TRBD1,TRBV29-1,TRBJ2-7,TGCAGCGCCTCGACAGGGAACGAGCAGTACTTC,CSASTGNEQYF
-,-,TRBV6-1,TRBJ2-7,TGTGCCAGCAGTGAGGGGGGCATGGTCTACGAGCAGTACTTC,CASSEGGMVYEQYF
-,-,TRBV28,TRBJ2-1,TGTGCCAGCAGTGAGGCGGGAAGGCAGTTCTTC,CASSEAGRQFF
-,TRBD1,TRBV5-1,TRBJ1-2,TGCGCCAGCAGCTTGGACGGGCTTGGGACAGGGCCCCTAGATGGCTACACCTTC,CASSLDGLGTGPLDGYTF
-,-,TRBV6-1,TRBJ1-2,TGTGCCAGCAGTGACAGGGCTAACTATGGCTACACCTTC,CASSDRANYGYTF
-,TRBD1,TRBV7-2,TRBJ2-7,TGTGCCAGCAGCTCCCGGACAGGCGTAGGGGAGCAGTACTTC,CASSSRTGVGEQYF
-,-,TRBV30,TRBJ1-5,TGTGCCTGGAGTGTAGGGCAAAGCAATCAGCCCCAGCATTTT,CAWSVGQSNQPQHF
-,TRBD2,TRBV9,TRBJ2-3,TGTGCCAGCAGCCCCCGCGGGGGGGAGAGCACAGATACGCAGTATTTT,CASSPRGGESTDTQYF
-,TRBD2,TRBV2,TRBJ2-7,TGTGCCGGCCGGCTAGCGGGGGCCTACGAGCAGTACTTC,CAGRLAGAYEQYF
-,-,TRBV7-3,TRBJ1-2,TGTGCCAGCAGCCCCCGGCCCACAGGGTTTGGCTACACCTTC,CASSPRPTGFGYTF
few,TRBD1,TRBV5-1,TRBJ2-1,TGCGCCAGCAGGACAGGGGCCTATGGCAATGAGCAGTTCTTC,CASRTGAYGNEQFF
-,TRBD1,TRBV30,TRBJ1-5,TGTGCCTGGAGCGACCGGGACAGAGGTAGCAATCAGCCCCAGCATTTT,CAWSDRDRGSNQPQHF
-,TRBD1,TRBV4-1,TRBJ1-5,TGCGCCAGCAGCCCCTTGACAGGGAATCAGCCCCAGCATTTT,CASSPLTGNQPQHF
-,-,TRBV9,TRBJ2-2,TGTGCCAGCAGCGTAGGGGGACCCGGGGAGCTGTTTTTT,CASSVGGPGELFF
-,-,TRBV6-5,TRBJ2-5,TGTGCCAGCAGGATCTCGAGGGTTACAGGGAAGACCCAGTACTTC,CASRISRVTGKTQYF
-,-,TRBV5-1,TRBJ2-2,TGCGCCAGCAGCTTGGTTAGCAGTCCGAACACCGGGGAGCTGTTTTTT,CASSLVSSPNTGELFF
few,TRBD2,TRBV5-1,TRBJ2-5,TGCGCCAGCACGAGAGCGGGGCTCCAAGAGACCCAGTACTTC,CASTRAGLQETQYF
-,-,TRBV27,TRBJ2-7,TGTGCCAGCAGTTCGGGTAGCGACGAGCAGTACTTC,CASSSGSDEQYF
-,TRBD1,TRBV27,TRBJ1-2,TGTGCCAGCAGACGTGGACAGGGAGCCTCCCATGGCTACACCTTC,CASRRGQGASHGYTF
-,-,TRBV15,TRBJ2-1,TGTGCCACCAGCAGAGATCGTACGGCGGCAGGGAAGGATGAGCAGTTCTTC,CATSRDRTAAGKDEQFF
-,-,TRBV25-1,TRBJ2-7,TGTGCCAGCAGTGTCTTCCGGCGGGCCTCCTACGAGCAGTACTTC,CASSVFRRASYEQYF
-,TRBD2,TRBV30,TRBJ2-1,TGTGCCTGGAGTCCGGGACTAGAAATTAGTGAGCAGTTCTTC,CAWSPGLEISEQFF
-,-,TRBV6-1,TRBJ2-7,TGTGCCAGCTATGGACCTTCCTACGAGCAGTACTTC,CASYGPSYEQYF
once,TRBD1,TRBV5-1,TRBJ1-6,TGCGCCAGCAGCTGGACAGGGGAGGAGAATTCACCCCTCCACTTT,CASSWTGEENSPLHF
-,TRBD1,TRBV9,TRBJ2-7,TGTGCCAGCAGCGTAGCCGGACAGGGGCGCCACGAGCAGTACTTC,CASSVAGQGRHEQYF
-,TRBD2,TRBV4-2,TRBJ2-1,TGTGCCAGCAGCCAAGATCCCGAGCTAGCGGGAGTACACAATGAGCAGTTCTTC,CASSQDPELAGVHNEQFF
-,-,TRBV30,TRBJ1-2,TGTGCCTGGAGTCCAGGGGTTAACTATGGCTACACCTTC,CAWSPGVNYGYTF
once,TRBD1,TRBV2,TRBJ1-1,TGTGCCAGCAGTTTAGACAGGGCTAACACTGAAGCTTTCTTT,CASSLDRANTEAFF
-,-,TRBV4-1,TRBJ1-1,TGCGCCAGCAGCCAAGATTTGGGCCCCCGTCGGGCTGAAGCTTTCTTT,CASSQDLGPRRAEAFF
-,-,TRBV6-5,TRBJ2-7,TGTGCCAGCAGTTACGAGAGGGAGCAGTACTTC,CASSYEREQYF
-,-,TRBV2,TRBJ2-1,TGTGCCAGCAGTGATTTAGAACGCGATGAGCAGTTCTTC,CASSDLERDEQFF
-,-,TRBV7-3,TRBJ1-1,TGTGCCAGCAGCTTTTTGTTGGGGGAAGTTACTGAAGCTTTCTTT,CASSFLLGEVTEAFF
-,TRBD2,TRBV4-1,TRBJ2-3,TGCGCCAGCAGAGAAGAGCGGGGGACAGATACGCAGTATTTT,CASREERGTDTQYF
-,TRBD1,TRBV27,TRBJ2-1,TGTGCCAGCAGTTTTGACAGGCTTCACGGACAGGGATCCTACAATGAGCAGTTCTTC,CASSFDRLHGQGSYNEQFF
few,-,TRBV18,TRBJ1-3,TGTGCCAGCTCACCCACAAGGACAAGTGGAAACACCATATATTTT,CASSPTRTSGNTIYF
-,-,TRBV18,TRBJ2-2,TGTGCCAGCTCACCCGACTGGAACACCGGGGAGCTGTTTTTT,CASSPDWNTGELFF
-,TRBD2,TRBV7-2,TRBJ2-7,TGTGCCAGCAGCTCGATGAGCGGGAGCTCCTACGAGCAGTACTTC,CASSSMSGSSYEQYF
-,-,TRBV5-1,TRBJ2-2,TGCGCCAGCAGCCCGCGACTAGGAAACACCGGGGAGCTGTTTTTT,CASSPRLGNTGELFF
-,TRBD2,TRBV27,TRBJ2-2,TGTGCCAGCAAGGGGCTAGCGGGAGGGCCTAGCACCGGGGAGCTGTTTTTT,CASKGLAGGPSTGELFF
-,-,TRBV15,TRBJ1-3,TGTGCCACATCAGTTGATAGGGCCAACTCTGGAAACACCATATATTTT,CATSVDRANSGNTIYF
-,-,TRBV25-1,TRBJ1-1,TGTGCCAGCAGTGGTCAGGGCCGGAACACTGAAGCTTTCTTT,CASSGQGRNTEAFF
-,TRBD1,TRBV15,TRBJ1-1,TGTGCCACCAGCAGAGGTTTAACAGGGGTTGGCACTGAAGCTTTCTTT,CATSRGLTGVGTEAFF
-,-,TRBV19,TRBJ2-7,TGTGCCAGTAGCCGGTGGGGCGGGGCGACCTACGAGCAGTACTTC,CASSRWGGATYEQYF